This T cell receptor beta chain was profiled in a study of blood T cells in healthy people across ages. This CDR3 is built from 14 residues. Trimming cost V 4 bases and J 3 bases, with 13 bases left between them. The germline gives CDR1 SNHLY, CDR2 FYNNEI. With a J-beta primer mix and a sample-barcoded 5' primer, a second PCR ran about 7 to 12 cycles. Each of the samples gave a minimum of 3 million paired-end reads that contained CDR3. In TCRdb, the 5' RACE reads were re-called with MiXCR into one record per CDR3 protein. The sample consists of about 770,000 distinct CDR3 sequences, more than 40% of them appearing once.

V usage is TRBV2 and J usage is TRBJ2-7, with D hard to call. Sequencing used blood. This clonotype was sampled from a man aged 55-75 years in good health. This CDR3 is CASSVHGPGYEQYF. The CDR3 bases are TGTGCCAGCAGTGTCCATGGACCCGGCTACGAGCAGTACTTC.